This T cell receptor beta chain was recorded in a study of blood T cell repertoires in COVID-19. The CDR3 is made up of 16 amino acids. Per the germline V gene, CDR1 is SGHTA and CDR2 is FQGNSA. The J segment lost 3 bases and the V segment lost 7 bases, leaving 12 bases of the junction unmatched. The repertoire was sequenced with immunoSEQ multiplex PCR; TCRdb's copy has only in-frame clones and lacks some. Among around 100,000 clones listed, 80% to 90% were seen once. This clonotype was obtained from a human donor in a cohort sampled during active COVID-19. The chain is built from TRBV7-2 and TRBJ2-3; the match to TRBD1 covers 8 bases. The material sequenced was peripheral blood. The CDR3 here is CASNNQQGVRTDTQYF. As DNA, the CDR3 is TGTGCCAGCAACAATCAACAGGGGGTGAGAACAGATACGCAGTATTTT.